These 19 T cell receptor beta chains share one sample of origin, sequenced in a study of blood T cell repertoires in COVID-19. Generated by immunoSEQ multiplex PCR, the TCRdb table keeps only in-frame clones and is missing some. The table lists about 74,000 clones, about nine tenths of them singletons. The sequenced sample consisted of peripheral blood. The receptors were gathered from a human donor in a cohort sampled during active COVID-19.

This chain joins TRBV6-5 and TRBJ1-4; 9 bases align to TRBD1. The CDR3 consists of 15 residues. J gave up 8 bases and V 2 bases, and 6 bases lay outside the gene matches. Germline V CDR1 and CDR2: MNHEY, SVGAGI. In nucleotides, the CDR3 is TGTGCCAGCAGTTACCACAGGGGGCTAGGGGAAAAACTGTTTTTT. Protein: CASSYHRGLGEKLFF.

V usage is TRBV9 and J usage is TRBJ2-3, with 10 bases matching TRBD2. The CDR3 runs to 16 residues. CDR1 is SGDLS and CDR2 is YYNGEE in the germline V gene. V shed 0 bases, J shed 6 bases, and the junction held 7 bases outside the gene matches. CDR3 nucleotide sequence: TGTGCCAGCAGCGTAGAAACTAGCGGGATCCGCGATACGCAGTATTTT. This gives the protein CASSVETSGIRDTQYF.

This chain joins TRBV24-1 and TRBJ1-4; D not resolved. The V gene's germline CDR1 is KGHDR and CDR2 SFDVKD. The CDR3 totals 14 residues. With 5 bases removed from V and 5 bases from J, the gap between germline ends came to 11 bases. Written as DNA, the CDR3 is TGTGCCACCAGTGTTGGAGTTCTGAATGAAAAACTGTTTTTT. Translating gives CATSVGVLNEKLFF.

DNA of the CDR3: TGCGCCAGCAGCTACGGCGGGAGTGGTTCAGATACGCAGTATTTT. This encodes CASSYGGSGSDTQYF. The V and J genes are TRBV5-1 and TRBJ2-3, with 7 bases matching TRBD2. This CDR3 is 15 amino acids long. Germline CDR1 is SGHRS and CDR2 is YFSETQ. V trimming: 3 bases; J trimming: 4 bases; junction bases outside the gene matches: 8.

J is TRBJ1-5 and V is TRBV28, with D tentatively TRBD1 (6 bases). V shed 10 bases and J shed 6 bases, with 13 bases lying between them. Germline V gives CDR1 MDHEN, CDR2 SYDVKM. This CDR3 contains 12 residues. Here the CDR3 reads CATKAGVQPQHF. The CDR3 DNA follows: TGTGCCACTAAAGCAGGGGTTCAGCCCCAGCATTTT.

The chain joins TRBV9 to TRBJ2-1; TRBD2 aligns across 9 bases. From germline, CDR1 is SGDLS and CDR2 YYNGEE. Trimming at V came to 1 base and at J to 7 bases, leaving 6 bases not matched to a gene. The CDR3 has 15 residues. The CDR3 DNA follows: TGTGCCAGCAGCGTATGGGGGACTAGCAGGAATGAGCAGTTCTTC. It encodes CASSVWGTSRNEQFF. The whole variable domain, filled in from reference TRBV9 and TRBJ2-1, reads DSGVTQTPKHLITATGQRVTLRCSPRSGDLSVYWYQQSLDQGLQFLIQYYNGEERAKGNILERFSAQQFPDLHSELNLSSLELGDSALYFCASSVWGTSRNEQFFGPGTRLTVL.

The chain links TRBV10-3 to TRBJ1-5; the match to TRBD1 covers 11 bases. V shed 5 bases, J shed 6 bases, and the junction held 3 bases outside the gene matches. The CDR3 is 14 amino acids. Looked up from germline, CDR1 is ENHRY and CDR2 is SYGVKD. CDR3 coding DNA: TGTGCCATCAGTCCCGGGACAGGGGGTCAGCCCCAGCATTTT. It codes for CAISPGTGGQPQHF.

The chain uses TRBV14 and TRBJ2-1; D gene uncertain. Germline CDR1 is SGHDN and CDR2 is FVKESK. V lost 0 bases and J 9 bases, leaving 12 bases between the germline ends. This CDR3 is 14 amino acids long. The CDR3 is CASSQELSRSEQFF. DNA of the CDR3: TGTGCCAGCAGCCAAGAATTAAGTCGTAGTGAGCAGTTCTTC.

The chain employs TRBV15 and TRBJ2-1; 12 nucleotides agree with TRBD1. This CDR3 spans 16 amino acids. Germline values: CDR1 LNHNV, CDR2 YYDKDF (reference sequence). J was trimmed by 7 bases and V by 4 bases; bases with no gene match: 8. CDR3 nucleotides: TGTGCCACCAGCAATCCGGGACAGGGGGCGCTTAATGAGCAGTTCTTC. Amino acid sequence: CATSNPGQGALNEQFF.

This rearrangement joins TRBV6-1 to TRBJ1-5; 7 nucleotides align to TRBD1. J gave up 1 base and V 0 bases, and 3 bases lay outside the gene matches. Germline CDR1 MNHNS, CDR2 SASEGT. This CDR3 spans 16 amino acids. The CDR3 region has the DNA TGTGCCAGCAGTGAAGCCTACAGGGGCAGCAATCAGCCCCAGCATTTT. Protein: CASSEAYRGSNQPQHF.

The chain couples TRBV6-2 or TRBV6-3 to TRBJ2-1; TRBD1 is a possible D gene (6 bases). Germline V lookup: CDR1 MNHEY, CDR2 SVGEGT. Trimming removed 5 bases from V and 9 bases from J, with 20 bases in between. The CDR3 has 15 residues. The CDR3 nucleotides are TGTGCCAGCAGTATCCGGGACAAATTAATTGGTGAGCAGTTCTTC. This codes for CASSIRDKLIGEQFF.

The chain is built from TRBV11-2 and TRBJ2-3; TRBD2 matches 7 bases. This CDR3 has 16 amino acids. Germline V gene sequence: CDR1 SGHAT, CDR2 FQNNGV. Trimming took 1 base from V and 2 from J; bases not matched to a gene: 6. CDR3 nucleotides: TGTGCCAGCAGCTTAGCCGGGCTAGCGGACACAGATACGCAGTATTTT. Translation gives CASSLAGLADTDTQYF.

V usage is TRBV30 and J usage is TRBJ2-1; 12 bases are a match to TRBD1. The CDR3 contains 19 residues. Per the germline V gene, CDR1 is GTSNPN and CDR2 is SVGIG (reference sequence). J gave up 3 bases and V 2 bases, and 14 bases lay outside the gene matches. The CDR3, as DNA: TGTGCCTGGAGTTTAAGCTTACAGGGACAGGGGGCCAGCTACAATGAGCAGTTCTTC. Its translation is CAWSLSLQGQGASYNEQFF.

The V gene is TRBV7-6, the J gene TRBJ2-7; D perhaps matches TRBD1 (6 bases). Deletions cut 0 bases from V and 6 bases from J, with 9 bases between. CDR3 length: 13 residues. Looked up from germline, CDR1 is SGHVS and CDR2 is FNYEAQ. CDR3 loop: CASSLAGRGEQYF. The CDR3 nucleotides read TGTGCCAGCAGCTTAGCCGGCAGGGGCGAGCAGTACTTC.

This chain uses TRBV4-3 with TRBJ2-2; TRBD2 aligns across 9 bases. CDR3 size: 17 residues. The ends lost 0 bases at V and 4 bases at J; junction bases unmatched: 6. In germline, CDR1 is LGHNA, CDR2 YSLEER. The CDR3 nucleotides read TGCGCCAGCAGCCAAGATCCTAGCGGGACTCCCACCGGGGAGCTGTTTTTT. Residues: CASSQDPSGTPTGELFF.

J is TRBJ1-5 and V is TRBV3-1 (or the pseudogene TRBV3-2), with D uncertain. Germline lookup yields CDR1 LGHDT and CDR2 YNNKEL (reference sequence). V was cut by 5 bases and J by 2 bases, with 13 bases left in between. The CDR3 consists of 15 residues. CDR3 sequence: CASSLRGMGNQPQHF. The CDR3 DNA reads TGTGCCAGCAGCTTGCGAGGGATGGGCAATCAGCCCCAGCATTTT.

The V gene is TRBV14, the J gene TRBJ2-1, with 8 positions matching TRBD2. The CDR3 covers 15 residues. After removal of 3 bases from V and 4 bases from J, the junction contained 5 bases not matched to a gene. Germline V gene data show CDR1 as SGHDN and CDR2 as FVKESK. Written as DNA, the CDR3 is TGTGCCAGCAGCCAGGTGGAGCGGGAGTACAATGAGCAGTTCTTC. Its protein is CASSQVEREYNEQFF.

This clone was observed a single time. V usage is TRBV2 and J usage is TRBJ2-1, with D maybe TRBD2 (7 bases). The CDR3 has 13 residues. Germline V gene lookup returns CDR1 SNHLY and CDR2 FYNNEI. V was trimmed by 10 bases and J by 6 bases, leaving 16 bases between them. CDR3 sequence reads: CANGRIQGNEQFF. Written as DNA, the CDR3 is TGTGCCAACGGGAGGATACAGGGCAATGAGCAGTTCTTC. Supplemented by reference TRBV2 and TRBJ2-1, the full variable domain reads EPEVTQTPSHQVTQMGQEVILRCVPISNHLYFYWYRQILGQKVEFLVSFYNNEISEKSEIFDDQFSVERPDGSNFTLKIRSTKLEDSAMYFCANGRIQGNEQFFGPGTRLTVL.

The chain couples TRBV30 to TRBJ2-5; the D gene is possibly TRBD1 (6 bases). The germline V gene encodes CDR1 GTSNPN and CDR2 SVGIG (reference sequence). The CDR3 is 13 residues long. The ends were cut back, 3 bases at V and 2 bases at J, with 10 bases in the middle. The CDR3 spells CAWRRGQQETQYF. CDR3 DNA sequence: TGTGCCTGGAGGAGGGGACAACAAGAGACCCAGTACTTC.